This TCR beta chain was identified in a study of early T cells in non-severe SARS-CoV-2 infection. This clonotype occurred many times. Its antigen is unknown. Study-level results: Matching results from VDJdb favored anti-spike CD8 responses, leaving private and CD4 specificities undetected.

This CDR3 is built from 16 residues. Germline-derived CDR1 and CDR2 are SQVTM and ANQGSEA. V was pared by 3 bases and J by 2 bases, with 14 bases between. Individual cDNA molecules carried attached unique molecular identifiers. MiXCR was run by TCRdb on the 5' RACE reads, yielding one entry per CDR3 protein. The sample carries approximately 98,000 distinct CDR3 sequences, 12% recorded once. What was sequenced was whole blood. V is TRBV29-1 and J is TRBJ2-6; D gene uncertain. This receptor was identified in an adult who was a healthcare worker with PCR-confirmed SARS-CoV-2 infection or an uninfected control (not recorded which). DNA for the CDR3: TGCAGCGTTGATCGACTGAGAGGACCTGGGGCCAACGTCCTGACTTTC. This gives the protein CSVDRLRGPGANVLTF.